Following are 19 T cell receptor beta chains from one sample sequenced in a study of T-cell reconstitution after alpha-beta-depleted transplantation in children. Unique molecular identifiers were used in preparing the TCRbeta library. A single record per CDR3 protein comes from TCRdb applying MiXCR to the PCR reads. The data contain hundreds of thousands of distinct CDR3 sequences, under 15% of them seen just once; the ten biggest clones take up over 2%. The sample was PBMCs, mostly from graft donor cells, taken 360 days after TCRalphabeta/CD19-depleted stem cell transplant. These receptors were obtained from a male patient younger than 18 who had a stem cell transplant for acute myeloid leukemia, so the T cells may come from the graft donor.

This clonotype was seen at least ten times. The chain uses TRBV28 and TRBJ2-7, with 12 nucleotides matching TRBD1. With 5 bases clipped from V and 4 bases from J, the junction kept 18 bases outside the gene matches. The CDR3 has 19 residues. The germline V gene has CDR1 MDHEN and CDR2 SYDVKM. CDR3 nucleotide sequence: TGTGCCAGCAGTCTTCCCCCGGGACAGGGGGCGACCCGTTCGTACGAGCAGTACTTC. Its translation is CASSLPPGQGATRSYEQYF.

This clonotype was counted only a few times. The chain has TRBV21-1 and TRBJ2-5. TRBV21-1 is labeled a pseudogene. This CDR3 has 14 amino acids. Written as DNA, the CDR3 is TGTGCCAGCAGCAAAGTTGTCGGGGAAGAGACCCAGTACTTC. This gives the protein CASSKVVGEETQYF.

J is TRBJ2-4 and V is TRBV7-3, with D tentatively TRBD2 (6 bases). The germline gives CDR1 SGHTA, CDR2 FQGTGA. The CDR3 contains 15 residues. V lost 2 bases to trimming and J lost 5 bases, with 13 bases between them. CDR3 nucleotide sequence: TGTGCCAGCAGCTTATGGAGCGGAGGGGAAAACATTCAGTACTTC. It yields the protein CASSLWSGGENIQYF.

In its sample, this clonotype was seen once. The chain joins TRBV12-3 or TRBV12-4 to TRBJ1-4, with D tentatively TRBD1 (6 bases). The CDR3 has 15 amino acids. The V end lost 4 bases, the J end lost 7 bases, and 16 bases lay between the germline ends. CDR3 sequence: CASSSQRGSGEKLFF. The CDR3 bases are TGTGCCAGCAGTTCCCAGAGGGGGTCGGGTGAAAAACTGTTTTTT.

V is TRBV12-5 and J is TRBJ2-3; 11 bases are a match to TRBD1. This CDR3 comprises 17 residues. V shed 5 bases, J shed 0 bases, and the junction held 7 bases outside the gene matches. The germline V gene encodes CDR1 LGHNT and CDR2 FRNRAP. CDR3: CASGEDRGPFSTDTQYF. The CDR3 DNA sequence: TGTGCTAGTGGTGAGGACAGGGGGCCTTTTAGCACAGATACGCAGTATTTT.

This clonotype was picked up a small number of times. This sequence joins TRBV9 and TRBJ1-1, with D maybe TRBD1 (6 bases). The CDR3 loop spans 16 amino acids. The V end lost 2 bases, the J end lost 2 bases, and 16 bases lay between the germline ends. Germline-derived CDR1 and CDR2 are SGDLS and YYNGEE. Here the CDR3 DNA reads TGTGCCAGCAGCGTGGGGCCACGGACAGCAAACACTGAAGCTTTCTTT. Residues: CASSVGPRTANTEAFF.

This clonotype was seen many times. The chain has TRBV7-2 and TRBJ2-2, with 13 bases aligning to TRBD2. Germline CDR1 SGHTA, CDR2 FQGNSA. The CDR3 sequence is 20 residues long. Trimming cost V 5 bases and J 2 bases; bases outside gene matches: 14. CDR3 DNA sequence: TGTGCCAGCAGCACGACAAAACTAGCGGGAGGGCCTTATAACACCGGGGAGCTGTTTTTT. Residues: CASSTTKLAGGPYNTGELFF.

The V gene is TRBV6-2 or TRBV6-3, the J gene TRBJ2-1; maybe TRBD2 (6 bases). The CDR3 is made up of 16 amino acids. From germline, CDR1 is MNHEY and CDR2 SVGEGT. The CDR3 spells CGTSYSGTPVRGEQFF. In DNA, the CDR3 is TGTGGCACCAGTTACTCCGGGACGCCGGTCCGGGGGGAGCAGTTCTTC.

V and J are TRBV7-8 and TRBJ2-5; D is uncertain. CDR3 length: 11 amino acids. V was trimmed by 5 bases and J by 9 bases, leaving 10 bases between them. Germline-derived CDR1 and CDR2 are SGHVS and FQNEAQ. The CDR3 region has the DNA TGTGCCAGCAGCCCATCCTACCCCCAGTACTTC. This encodes CASSPSYPQYF.

The chain couples TRBV12-5 to TRBJ2-1; 9 bases align to TRBD1. The junction had 3 bases not matched to a gene; V was cut back by 6 bases and J by 0 bases. Germline V lookup: CDR1 LGHNT, CDR2 FRNRAP. The CDR3 covers 15 residues. CDR3 protein: CASGLDRGSYNEQFF. In DNA form, the CDR3 reads TGTGCTAGTGGCCTGGACAGGGGCTCCTACAATGAGCAGTTCTTC.

In nucleotides, the CDR3 is TGTGCCAGCAGCCGTGCGGGAGAAGACTACGAGCAGTACTTC. Its translation is CASSRAGEDYEQYF. The chain joins TRBV4-2 to TRBJ2-7, with 7 bases identical to TRBD2. Germline loops: CDR1 LGHNA, CDR2 YNFKEQ. V lost 4 bases, J lost 3 bases, and 6 bases stayed unmatched. The CDR3 sequence is 14 residues long.

Many counts were recorded for this clonotype. The V gene is TRBV6-1, the J gene TRBJ1-2; no definite D call. Germline CDR1 and CDR2: MNHNS and SASEGT. The CDR3 loop spans 13 amino acids. V gave up 5 bases and J gave up 5 bases, with 12 bases separating them. CDR3 amino acids: CASSPGLAYGYTF. DNA for the CDR3: TGTGCCAGCAGTCCGGGCCTCGCTTATGGCTACACCTTC.

This clonotype was seen ten or more times. The chain carries TRBV2 and TRBJ2-4; 10 bases align to TRBD2. V dropped 2 bases and J dropped 8; count of bases not matched to a gene: 18. The CDR3 contains 19 residues. Germline loops: CDR1 SNHLY, CDR2 FYNNEI. The CDR3 here is CASSEMGQALLAGSDIQYF. CDR3 nucleotides: TGTGCCAGCAGTGAAATGGGACAGGCTTTACTAGCGGGATCGGACATTCAGTACTTC. The full variable domain, rest sourced from reference TRBV2 and TRBJ2-4, is EPEVTQTPSHQVTQMGQEVILRCVPISNHLYFYWYRQILGQKVEFLVSFYNNEISEKSEIFDDQFSVERPDGSNFTLKIRSTKLEDSAMYFCASSEMGQALLAGSDIQYFGAGTRLSVL.

This clonotype appeared many times. The J gene is TRBJ2-1, the V gene TRBV6-5, with 7 nucleotides matching TRBD1. The germline gives CDR1 MNHEY, CDR2 SVGAGI. V lost 0 bases, J lost 9 bases, and 8 bases stayed unmatched. The CDR3 runs to 15 residues. The CDR3 reads CASSYSTGKGSEQFF. The CDR3, as DNA: TGTGCCAGCAGTTACTCGACAGGGAAGGGGAGTGAGCAGTTCTTC.

This clonotype was counted between two and nine times. V is TRBV6-2 or TRBV6-3 and J is TRBJ2-1; possibly TRBD1 for D (6 bases). The V gene's germline CDR1 is MNHEY and CDR2 SVGEGT. This CDR3 has 13 amino acids. Trimming stripped 6 bases from V and 6 bases from J, with 12 bases between. CDR3 sequence (DNA): TGTGCCAGCAGGAAACAGGGTTTCAATGAGCAGTTCTTC. Its protein is CASRKQGFNEQFF.

This chain joins TRBV19 and TRBJ2-1, with 8 bases that match TRBD1. After removal of 6 bases from V and 7 bases from J, the junction contained 8 bases not matched to a gene. The germline gives CDR1 LNHDA, CDR2 SQIVND (reference sequence). CDR3 length equals 14 residues. The CDR3 DNA reads TGTGCCAGTAGCCGACAGGGGATTAAGAATGAGCAGTTCTTC. It yields the protein CASSRQGIKNEQFF.

This clonotype was picked up many times. The genes are TRBV29-1 and TRBJ2-2; 11 positions match TRBD2. The germline V gene encodes CDR1 SQVTM and CDR2 ANQGSEA. This CDR3 is built from 16 residues. The trim removed 4 bases at V and 5 bases at J, leaving 9 bases unmatched. CDR3 loop: CSVVLAGGPGTGELFF. The CDR3 DNA is TGCAGCGTTGTGTTAGCGGGAGGGCCGGGGACCGGGGAGCTGTTTTTT.

This clonotype was seen a handful of times. CDR3 in amino acids: CAISESQGPDTQYF. The CDR3 DNA reads TGTGCCATCAGTGAGTCGCAGGGGCCAGATACGCAGTATTTT. The rearrangement uses TRBV10-3 and TRBJ2-3, with a weak D call TRBD1 (6 bases). V was shortened by 0 bases and J by 4 bases, with 8 bases between the two germline ends. Germline V gives CDR1 ENHRY, CDR2 SYGVKD. This CDR3 is 14 amino acids long.

This clonotype was observed at least ten times. The V call is TRBV3-1, the J call TRBJ2-7, with TRBD2 as a possible D gene (6 bases). Trimming left V 4 bases short and J 1 base short, with 14 bases between. From germline, CDR1 is LGHDT and CDR2 YNNKEL (reference sequence). The CDR3 contains 15 residues. DNA for the CDR3: TGTGCCAGCAGCCCATACTGGGACTCTTCCTACGAGCAGTACTTC. This gives the protein CASSPYWDSSYEQYF.